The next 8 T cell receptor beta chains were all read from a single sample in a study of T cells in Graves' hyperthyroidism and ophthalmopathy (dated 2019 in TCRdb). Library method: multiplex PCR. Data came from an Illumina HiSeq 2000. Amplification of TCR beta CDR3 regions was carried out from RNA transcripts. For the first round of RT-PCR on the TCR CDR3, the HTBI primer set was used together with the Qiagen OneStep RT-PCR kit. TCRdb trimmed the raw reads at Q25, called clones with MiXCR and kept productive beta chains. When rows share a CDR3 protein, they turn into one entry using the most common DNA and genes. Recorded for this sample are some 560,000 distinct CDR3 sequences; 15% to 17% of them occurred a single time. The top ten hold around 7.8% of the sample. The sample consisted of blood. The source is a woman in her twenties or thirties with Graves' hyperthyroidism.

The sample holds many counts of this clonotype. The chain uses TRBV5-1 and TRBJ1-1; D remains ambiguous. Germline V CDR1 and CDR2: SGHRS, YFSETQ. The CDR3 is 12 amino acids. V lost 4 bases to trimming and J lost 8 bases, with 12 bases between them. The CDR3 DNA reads TGCGCCAGCAGCAATCGACCCGACGAAGCTTTCTTT. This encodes CASSNRPDEAFF.

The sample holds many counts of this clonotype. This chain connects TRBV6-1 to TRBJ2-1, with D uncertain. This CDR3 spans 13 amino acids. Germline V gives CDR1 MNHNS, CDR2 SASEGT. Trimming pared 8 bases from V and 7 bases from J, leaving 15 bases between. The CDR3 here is CASRELGQNEQFF. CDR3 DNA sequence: TGTGCCAGCCGCGAGCTAGGCCAGAATGAGCAGTTCTTC.

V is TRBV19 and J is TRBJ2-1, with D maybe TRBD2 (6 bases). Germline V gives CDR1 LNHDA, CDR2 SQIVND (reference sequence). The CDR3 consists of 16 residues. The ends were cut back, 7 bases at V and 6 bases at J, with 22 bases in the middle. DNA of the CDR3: TGTGCCAGTACCGCCCCCGGACTCCGAGCGGGCAATGAGCAGTTCTTC. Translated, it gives CASTAPGLRAGNEQFF.

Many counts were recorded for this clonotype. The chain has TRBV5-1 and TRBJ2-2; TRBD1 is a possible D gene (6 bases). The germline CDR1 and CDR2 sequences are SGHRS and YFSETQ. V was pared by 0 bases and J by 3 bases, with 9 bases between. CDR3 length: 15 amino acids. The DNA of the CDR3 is TGCGCCAGCAGCTTGGCGGCAGGGGACACCGGGGAGCTGTTTTTT. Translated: CASSLAAGDTGELFF.

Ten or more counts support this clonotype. This CDR3 is CSARAGESSGSRYNEQFF. The CDR3 DNA reads TGCAGTGCTAGAGCCGGGGAATCTAGCGGGAGTCGCTACAATGAGCAGTTCTTC. The chain recombines TRBV20-1 with TRBJ2-1; 10 nucleotides align to TRBD2. The germline V gene has CDR1 DFQATT and CDR2 SNEGSKA (reference sequence). This CDR3 spans 18 amino acids. The V segment lost 1 base and the J segment 3 bases; nucleotides outside the gene matches: 12.

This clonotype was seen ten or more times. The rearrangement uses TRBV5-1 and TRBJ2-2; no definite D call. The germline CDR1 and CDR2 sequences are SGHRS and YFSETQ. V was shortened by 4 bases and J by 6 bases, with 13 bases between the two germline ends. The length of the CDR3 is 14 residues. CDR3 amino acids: CASSGIRGAGELFF. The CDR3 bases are TGCGCCAGCAGCGGGATTCGAGGTGCCGGGGAGCTGTTTTTT. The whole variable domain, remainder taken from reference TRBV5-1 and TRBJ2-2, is KAGVTQTPRYLIKTRGQQVTLSCSPISGHRSVSWYQQTPGQGLQFLFEYFSETQRNKGNFPGRFSGRQFSNSRSEMNVSTLELGDSALYLCASSGIRGAGELFFGEGSRLTVL.

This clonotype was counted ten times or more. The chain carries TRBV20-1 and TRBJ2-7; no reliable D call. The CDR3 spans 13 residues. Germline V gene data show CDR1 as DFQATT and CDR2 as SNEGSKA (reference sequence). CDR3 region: CSHSSPSSYEQYF. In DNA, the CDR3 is TGCAGCCACTCTAGTCCCAGCTCCTACGAGCAGTACTTC.

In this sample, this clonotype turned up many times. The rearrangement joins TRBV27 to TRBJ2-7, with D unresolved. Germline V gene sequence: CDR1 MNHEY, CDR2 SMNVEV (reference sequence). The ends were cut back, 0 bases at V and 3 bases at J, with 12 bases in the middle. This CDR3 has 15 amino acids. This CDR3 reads CASSLSSVAIYEQYF. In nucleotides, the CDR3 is TGTGCCAGCAGTTTATCGTCAGTCGCAATCTACGAGCAGTACTTC.